This T cell receptor beta chain stems from a study of post-analysis software for immune sequencing data. Across the whole study: As for disease course, relapsing-remitting, secondary progressive and progressive-relapsing multiple sclerosis were all included.

CDR1 and CDR2 from the germline V gene are MNHEY and SMNVEV (reference sequence). The CDR3 covers 13 residues. Trimming left V 5 bases short and J 5 bases short, with 13 bases between. About this clonotype: Antigen specificity is unknown.

Whole-study findings and limits: TRBV5-6, TRBV5-1 and TRBV20-1 belonged to a set of roughly five TRBV segments that were more frequent in patients than controls.

Included in the TCR beta cDNA libraries were unique molecular identifiers. TCRdb recomputed calls from the PCR reads with MiXCR, one row per CDR3 protein. The data hold 350,000 to 500,000 distinct CDR3 sequences, with roughly 38% observed a single time. This chain connects TRBV27 to TRBJ2-7; D possibly corresponds to TRBD2 (5 bases). Input material: blood. The receptor's source is a girl aged 2-10 years with multiple sclerosis. This CDR3 reads CASSAGVFNEQYF. The CDR3 DNA follows: TGTGCCAGCAGTGCCGGGGTTTTCAACGAGCAGTACTTC.